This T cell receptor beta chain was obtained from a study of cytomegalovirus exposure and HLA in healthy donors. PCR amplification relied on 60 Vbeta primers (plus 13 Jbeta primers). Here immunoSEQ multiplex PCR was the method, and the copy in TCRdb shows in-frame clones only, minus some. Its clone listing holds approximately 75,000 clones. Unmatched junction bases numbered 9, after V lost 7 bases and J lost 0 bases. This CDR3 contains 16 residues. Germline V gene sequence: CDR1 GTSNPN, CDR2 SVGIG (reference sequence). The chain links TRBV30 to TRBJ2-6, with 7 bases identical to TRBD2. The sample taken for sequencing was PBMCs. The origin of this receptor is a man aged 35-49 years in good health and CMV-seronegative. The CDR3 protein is CASPPGGGSGANVLTF. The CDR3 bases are TGTGCCTCCCCGCCGGGGGGAGGCTCTGGGGCCAACGTCCTGACTTTC.